This T cell receptor (beta chain) was sequenced in a study of shared clonotypes between healthy human individuals. TCRdb keeps only in-frame clones here, not all; method: immunoSEQ multiplex PCR. The table includes 330,000 or so clones, more than 60% detected once. V lost 5 bases, J lost 5 bases, and 18 bases lay in between. Germline loops: CDR1 MDHEN, CDR2 SYDVKM. The CDR3 contains 15 residues. The receptor was isolated from a man aged 30 to 45 in good health. Specimen: memory CD4+ T cells sorted from blood. Regarding subset: CD45RA-negative fraction. The J gene is TRBJ2-5, the V gene TRBV28, with D unresolved. The chain's CDR3 is CASSHRAPRRETQYF. DNA for the CDR3: TGTGCCAGCAGTCACCGTGCGCCCCGGCGGGAGACCCAGTACTTC.